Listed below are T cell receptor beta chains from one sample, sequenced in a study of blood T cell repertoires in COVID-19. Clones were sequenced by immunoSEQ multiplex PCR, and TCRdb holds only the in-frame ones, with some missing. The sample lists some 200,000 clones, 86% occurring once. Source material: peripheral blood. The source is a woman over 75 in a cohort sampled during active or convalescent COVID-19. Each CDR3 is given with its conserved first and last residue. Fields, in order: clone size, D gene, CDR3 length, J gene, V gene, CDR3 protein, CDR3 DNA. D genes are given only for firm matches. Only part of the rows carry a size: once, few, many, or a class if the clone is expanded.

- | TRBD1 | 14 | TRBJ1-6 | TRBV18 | CASSDRGNNSPLHF | TGTGCCAGCTCAGACAGGGGCAATAATTCACCCCTCCACTTT
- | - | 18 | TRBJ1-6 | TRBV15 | CATSSLYYSSGYNSPLHF | TGTGCCACCAGCAGTCTTTATTATTCGTCAGGGTATAATTCACCCCTCCACTTT
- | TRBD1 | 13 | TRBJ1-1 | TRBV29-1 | CSVLTGVATEAFF | TGCAGCGTTTTGACAGGGGTTGCCACTGAAGCTTTCTTT
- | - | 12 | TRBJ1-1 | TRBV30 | CAGDRANTEAFF | TGTGCCGGAGACAGAGCGAACACTGAAGCTTTCTTT
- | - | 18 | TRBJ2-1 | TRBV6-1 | CASSEVLNKGARGNEQFF | TGTGCCAGCAGTGAAGTCCTAAACAAGGGGGCCCGGGGGAATGAGCAGTTCTTC
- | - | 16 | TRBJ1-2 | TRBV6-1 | CASSARVGQINYGYTF | TGTGCCAGCAGTGCCAGGGTGGGGCAAATTAACTATGGCTACACCTTC
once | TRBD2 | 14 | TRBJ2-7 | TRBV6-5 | CAVLRSSGSYEQYF | TGTGCCGTACTACGGTCTAGCGGATCCTACGAGCAGTACTTC
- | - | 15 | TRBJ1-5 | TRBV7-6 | CASSLATGGNQPQHF | TGTGCCAGCAGCTTAGCTACCGGAGGCAATCAGCCCCAGCATTTT
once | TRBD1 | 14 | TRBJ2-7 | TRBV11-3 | CASSSQTGGYEQYF | TGTGCCAGCAGCTCACAGACAGGGGGCTACGAGCAGTACTTC
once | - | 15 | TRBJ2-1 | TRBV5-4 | CASSWDSSSYNEQFF | TGTGCCAGCAGCTGGGACTCAAGCTCCTACAATGAGCAGTTCTTC
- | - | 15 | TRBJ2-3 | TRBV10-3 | CAISESRQGTDTQYF | TGTGCCATCAGTGAGTCCCGACAGGGCACAGATACGCAGTATTTT
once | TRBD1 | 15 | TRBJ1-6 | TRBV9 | CASSVEGANNSPLHF | TGTGCCAGCAGCGTAGAGGGGGCCAATAATTCACCCCTCCACTTT
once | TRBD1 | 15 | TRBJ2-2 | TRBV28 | CASRAPTGGTGELFF | TGTGCCAGCAGAGCCCCGACAGGGGGCACCGGGGAGCTGTTTTTT
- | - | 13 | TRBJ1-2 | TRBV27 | CATSDSFNYGYTF | TGTGCCACCTCGGACAGTTTCAACTATGGCTACACCTTC
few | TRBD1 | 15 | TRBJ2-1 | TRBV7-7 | CASSFGTGGDNEQFF | TGTGCCAGCAGCTTTGGGACAGGGGGTGACAATGAGCAGTTCTTC
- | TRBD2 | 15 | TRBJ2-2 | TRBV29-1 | CSVARGGRWSGELFF | TGCAGCGTTGCTCGGGGGGGAAGGTGGTCCGGGGAGCTGTTTTTT
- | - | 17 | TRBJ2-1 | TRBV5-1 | CASSPFNGGALYNEQFF | TGCGCCAGCAGCCCCTTTAATGGCGGGGCCTTATACAATGAGCAGTTCTTC
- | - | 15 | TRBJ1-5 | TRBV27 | CASSLFGRARQPQHF | TGTGCCAGCAGTTTATTCGGCAGGGCTCGTCAGCCCCAGCATTTT
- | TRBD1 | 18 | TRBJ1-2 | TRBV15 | CATSRAQSGDRARSGYTF | TGTGCCACCAGCAGGGCTCAGAGTGGCGACAGGGCGAGATCTGGCTACACCTTC
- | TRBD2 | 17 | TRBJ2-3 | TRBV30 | CAWSVAGLAGGLDTQYF | TGTGCCTGGAGTGTAGCCGGGCTAGCGGGGGGACTAGATACGCAGTATTTT
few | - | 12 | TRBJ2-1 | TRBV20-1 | CSASSGYNEQFF | TGCAGTGCTAGTTCAGGGTACAATGAGCAGTTCTTC
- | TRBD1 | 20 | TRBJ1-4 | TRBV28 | CASSTPRWTGFVATNEKLFF | TGTGCCAGCAGTACCCCCCGGTGGACAGGGTTTGTGGCAACTAATGAAAAACTGTTTTTT
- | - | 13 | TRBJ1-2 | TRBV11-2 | CASSYTGSYGYTF | TGTGCCAGCAGTTATACAGGGAGCTATGGCTACACCTTC
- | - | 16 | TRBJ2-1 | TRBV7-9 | CASSRTDRLSYNEQFF | TGTGCCAGCAGCCGGACCGACAGGTTATCCTACAATGAGCAGTTCTTC
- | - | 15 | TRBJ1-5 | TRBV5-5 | CASSLQQGWNQPQHF | TGTGCCAGCAGCTTGCAACAGGGTTGGAATCAGCCCCAGCATTTT
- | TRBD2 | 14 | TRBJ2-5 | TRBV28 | CASTRGGNQETQYF | TGTGCCAGCACCCGCGGGGGGAATCAAGAGACCCAGTACTTC
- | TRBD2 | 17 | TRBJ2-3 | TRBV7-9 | CASSLFGGRQYTDTQYF | TGTGCCAGCAGCTTATTCGGCGGGAGACAATACACAGATACGCAGTATTTT
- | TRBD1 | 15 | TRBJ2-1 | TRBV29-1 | CSVETWTGPNNEQFF | TGCAGCGTTGAAACGTGGACAGGGCCTAACAATGAGCAGTTCTTC
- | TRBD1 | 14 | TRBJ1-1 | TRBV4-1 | CASSHSGQRPEAFF | TGCGCCAGCAGCCACTCGGGACAGAGACCTGAAGCTTTCTTT
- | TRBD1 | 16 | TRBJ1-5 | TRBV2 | CASTFDRGASNQPQHF | TGTGCCAGCACCTTCGACAGGGGTGCAAGCAATCAGCCCCAGCATTTT
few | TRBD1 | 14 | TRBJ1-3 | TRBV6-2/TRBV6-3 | CASSSGTAGNTIYF | TGTGCCAGCAGTTCCGGGACAGCTGGAAACACCATATATTTT
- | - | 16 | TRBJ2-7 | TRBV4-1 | CASSLSEEGLGYEQYF | TGCGCCAGCAGCCTCTCAGAGGAGGGGCTCGGCTACGAGCAGTACTTC
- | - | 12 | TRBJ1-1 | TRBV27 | CASCGESTEAFF | TGTGCCAGCTGTGGGGAGAGCACTGAAGCTTTCTTT
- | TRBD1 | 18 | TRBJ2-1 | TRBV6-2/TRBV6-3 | CASSWLTTGVIPIDEQFF | TGTGCCAGCAGTTGGCTAACGACAGGGGTAATCCCAATTGATGAGCAGTTCTTC
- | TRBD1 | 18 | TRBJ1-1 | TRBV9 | CASSPTRQGRGRNTEAFF | TGTGCCAGCAGCCCCACACGACAGGGAAGAGGAAGGAACACTGAAGCTTTCTTT
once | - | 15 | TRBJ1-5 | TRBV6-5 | CASSTGGAGNQPQHF | TGTGCCAGCAGTACTGGAGGGGCCGGCAATCAGCCCCAGCATTTT
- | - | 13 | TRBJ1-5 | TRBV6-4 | CASSEQGDQPQHF | TGTGCCAGCAGTGAACAGGGAGATCAGCCCCAGCATTTT
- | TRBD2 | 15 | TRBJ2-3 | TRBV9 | CASSVRTSGTDTQYF | TGTGCCAGCAGCGTGAGGACTAGCGGAACAGATACGCAGTATTTT
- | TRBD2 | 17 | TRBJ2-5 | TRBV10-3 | CAISVGLAGDGGETQYF | TGTGCCATCAGTGTGGGACTAGCGGGAGATGGGGGGGAGACCCAGTACTTC
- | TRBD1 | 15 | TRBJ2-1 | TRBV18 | CASSPPDRGQNEQFF | TGTGCCAGCTCACCACCCGACAGGGGGCAAAATGAGCAGTTCTTC
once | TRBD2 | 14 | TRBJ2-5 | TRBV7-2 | CASAGTSVQETQYF | TGTGCCAGCGCCGGGACTAGCGTCCAAGAGACCCAGTACTTC
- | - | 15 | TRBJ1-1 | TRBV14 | CASSPPGGLRTEAFF | TGTGCCAGCAGCCCGCCGGGGGGCCTGAGGACTGAAGCTTTCTTT
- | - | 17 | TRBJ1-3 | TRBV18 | CASSPESGGLDGNTIYF | TGTGCCAGCTCACCAGAATCGGGGGGCTTGGATGGAAACACCATATATTTT
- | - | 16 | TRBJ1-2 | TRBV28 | CASSLLLWAANYGYTF | TGTGCCAGCAGTCTCCTCCTCTGGGCAGCTAACTATGGCTACACCTTC